The T cell receptor beta chain under discussion was sequenced for a study of human T cells and chemical hapten exposure. Study summary: Small pooled library volume differences mainly caused per-sample TCR yield variation.

The library put unique molecular identifiers onto individual cDNA molecules. TCRdb re-analysed the RACE reads in MiXCR, keeping a single row per CDR3 protein. The sample records 150,000 to 200,000 distinct CDR3 sequences, around 30% being singletons. Overall study findings and caveats: As the donors had alopecia, their immune response may differ from healthy people's.

For this clonotype: Antigen: not known.

CDR3 length: 14 amino acids. Specified time point: pre-sensitization, week 0. Treatment reported: therapeutic diphenylcyclopropenone sensitization with weekly scalp DPC. Staff drew blood before applying each patch test. V usage is TRBV21-1 and J usage is TRBJ2-7; no DNA check was done on the table's D call, TRBD1. TRBV21-1 is marked as a pseudogene. The source material was whole blood, sampled in connection with sensitization to the hapten diphenylcyclopropenone (DPC). This receptor was taken from a woman between 25 and 40 years old with alopecia areata. Some clones in this sample may be carry-over from other donors' samples. CDR3 loop: CASSKKRGFCEQYF. CDR3 DNA sequence: TGTGCCAGCAGCAAAAAAAGGGGCTTTTGCGAGCAGTACTTC.